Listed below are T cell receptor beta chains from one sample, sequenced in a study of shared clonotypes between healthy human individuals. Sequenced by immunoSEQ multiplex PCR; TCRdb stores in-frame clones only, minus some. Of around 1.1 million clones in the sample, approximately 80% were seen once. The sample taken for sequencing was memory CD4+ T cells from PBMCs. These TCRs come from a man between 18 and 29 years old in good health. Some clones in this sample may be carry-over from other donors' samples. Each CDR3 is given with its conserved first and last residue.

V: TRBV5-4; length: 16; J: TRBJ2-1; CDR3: CASRDGRLAGGDEQFF
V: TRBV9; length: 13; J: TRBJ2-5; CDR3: CASSAPSQEAQYF
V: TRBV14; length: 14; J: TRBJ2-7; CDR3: CASSPLDTIYEQYF
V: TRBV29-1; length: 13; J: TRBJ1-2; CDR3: CSVAVVGDYGYTF
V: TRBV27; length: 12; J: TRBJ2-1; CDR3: CASSSTYNEQFF
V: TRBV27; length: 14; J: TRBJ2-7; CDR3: CASSLGPEGYEQYF
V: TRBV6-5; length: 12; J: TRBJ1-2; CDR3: CASSYPGGGYTF
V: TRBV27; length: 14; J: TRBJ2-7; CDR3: CASGARDSGREQYF
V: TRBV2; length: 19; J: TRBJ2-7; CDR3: CASSEARLAGGPSSYEQYF
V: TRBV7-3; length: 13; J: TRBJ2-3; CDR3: CASSPPGVDTQYF
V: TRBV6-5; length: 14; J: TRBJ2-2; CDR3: CASRPGAYTGELFF
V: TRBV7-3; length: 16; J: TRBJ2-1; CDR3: CASSSQVVSSYNEQFF
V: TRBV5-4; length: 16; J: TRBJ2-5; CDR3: CASSLGGTGKGETQYF
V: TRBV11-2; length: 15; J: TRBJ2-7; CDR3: CASSWGLRRSYEQYF
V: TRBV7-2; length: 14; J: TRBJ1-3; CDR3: CASSLGTAGNTIYF
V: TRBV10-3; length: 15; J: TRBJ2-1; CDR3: CAISNPGKENNEQFF
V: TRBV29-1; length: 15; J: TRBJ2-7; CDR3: CSVASPQRENYEQYF
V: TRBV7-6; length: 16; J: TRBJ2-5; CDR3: CASSRGTWTDQETQYF
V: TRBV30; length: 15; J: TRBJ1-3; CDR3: CAWGGPGSSGNTIYF
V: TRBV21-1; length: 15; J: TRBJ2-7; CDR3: CASSKEGSRTYEQYF
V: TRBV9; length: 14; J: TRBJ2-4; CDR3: CASHSPMGFDIQYF
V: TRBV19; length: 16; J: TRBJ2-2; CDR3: CASRPRQGRRTGELFF
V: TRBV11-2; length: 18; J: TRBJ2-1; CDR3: CASSPPAGDQSSYNEQFF
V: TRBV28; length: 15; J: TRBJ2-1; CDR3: CASSLIAGAANEQFF
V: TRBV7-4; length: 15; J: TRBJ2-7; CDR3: CASSLSAGSSYEQYF
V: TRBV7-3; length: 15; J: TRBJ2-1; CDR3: CASSLLGQGNNEQFF
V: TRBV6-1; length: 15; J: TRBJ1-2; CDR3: CASRPSFGTNYGYTF
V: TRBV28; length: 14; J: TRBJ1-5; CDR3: CASSRTGQGQPQHF
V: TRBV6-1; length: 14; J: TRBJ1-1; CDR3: CASSDKGKWAEAFF
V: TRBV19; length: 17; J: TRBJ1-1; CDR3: CASEGGTGVGANTEAFF
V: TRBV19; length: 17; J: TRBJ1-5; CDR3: CASSPGPGRRGNQPQHF
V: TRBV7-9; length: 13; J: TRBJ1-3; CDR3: CASSSDYGNTIYF
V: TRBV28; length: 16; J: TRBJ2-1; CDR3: CASSLETSGVLGEQFF
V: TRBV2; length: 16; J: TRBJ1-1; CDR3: CASRETGAGMNTEAFF
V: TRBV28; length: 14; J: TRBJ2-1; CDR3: CASLTSGRANEQFF
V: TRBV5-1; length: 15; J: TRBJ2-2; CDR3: CASRLARTNTGELFF
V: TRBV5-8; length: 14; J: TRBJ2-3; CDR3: CASSLVGGPSTQYF
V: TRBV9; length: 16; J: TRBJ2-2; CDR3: CASSDDGTVTTGELFF
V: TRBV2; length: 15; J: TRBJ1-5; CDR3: CASSVGAGRNQPQHF
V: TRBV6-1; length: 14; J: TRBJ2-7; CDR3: CASSGTGIRYEQYF
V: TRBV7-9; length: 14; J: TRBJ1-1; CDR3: CASSSFRTNTEAFF
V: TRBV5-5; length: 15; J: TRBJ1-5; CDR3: CASSLSGTARGPQHF
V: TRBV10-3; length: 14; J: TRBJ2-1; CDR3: CAISESTGRYEQFF
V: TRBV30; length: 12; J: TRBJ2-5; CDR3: CAWSERGETQYF
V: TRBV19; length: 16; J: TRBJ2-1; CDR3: CASSPLAGLGDNEQFF
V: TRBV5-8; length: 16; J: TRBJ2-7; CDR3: CASSFPGAASSYEQYF
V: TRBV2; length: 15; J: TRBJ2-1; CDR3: CASSVLGGPYNEQFF
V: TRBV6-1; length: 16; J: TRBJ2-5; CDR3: CASSESGWGGQETQYF
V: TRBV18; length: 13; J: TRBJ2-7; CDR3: CASSPPSSYEQYF
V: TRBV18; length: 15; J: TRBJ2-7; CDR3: CASGLGQTPSYEQYF
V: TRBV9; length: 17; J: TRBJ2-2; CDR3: CASSPRGDGANTGELFF
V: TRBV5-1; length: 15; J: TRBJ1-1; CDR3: CASSLGGTAATEAFF
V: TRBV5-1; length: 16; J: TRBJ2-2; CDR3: CASSRLTSGSGGELFF
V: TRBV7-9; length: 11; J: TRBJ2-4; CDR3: CASQGADIQYF